Reported below is one T cell receptor (beta chain). Clones were sequenced by immunoSEQ multiplex PCR, and TCRdb holds only the in-frame ones, with some missing. The sample records about 31,000 clones, roughly 81% being singletons. This entry is derived from a study of early stage breast cancer tumors. The overall study: Around 10-fold was the mean read coverage per sample.

Trimming removed 1 base from V and 3 bases from J, with 16 bases in between. Germline V gives CDR1 SGHAT, CDR2 FQNNGV. The CDR3 totals 16 residues. The J gene is TRBJ2-7, the V gene TRBV11-2; either TRBD1 or TRBD2 may fit D (5 bases each). Sequences were obtained from breast tumor tissue. This TCR was recovered from a person younger than 45 with breast cancer. Here the CDR3 reads CASSLGTGMRGYEQYF. In nucleotides, the CDR3 is TGTGCCAGCAGCTTAGGGACGGGGATGAGGGGCTACGAGCAGTACTTC.